This is a list of T cell receptor beta chains from one sample in a study of graft-versus-host responses after intestinal transplantation. No antigen is known for these receptors. The assay was immunoSEQ multiplex PCR, and TCRdb's table has in-frame clones only and misses some. This sample yields tens of thousands of clones, of which roughly nine tenths are seen a single time; 0.62% belongs to the top ten. The sample here was unstimulated CD4+ T cells sorted from spleen or lymph node cells, taken before transplant. Receptors originate from a human donor who was the organ donor for an intestinal transplant. CDR3s include the opening cysteine and the closing phenylalanine or tryptophan. The order of the fields is CDR3 length, J gene, V gene, D gene, CDR3 protein. D genes are given only for firm matches.

14,TRBJ2-7,TRBV18,.,CASSPPRPSHEQYF
13,TRBJ2-1,TRBV28,.,CASSTPSGNEQFF
13,TRBJ1-1,TRBV30,TRBD1,CAWSGRGATEAFF
15,TRBJ2-7,TRBV28,.,CASTSPATPVYEQYF
19,TRBJ2-1,TRBV28,TRBD2,CASSLSGLAGGSSYNEQFF
16,TRBJ1-4,TRBV19,.,CASSGLGAPVEEKLFF
14,TRBJ2-1,TRBV6-4,.,CASSESGGPDEQFF
13,TRBJ2-7,TRBV6-5,TRBD2,CASSLLAGHEQYF
11,TRBJ1-1,TRBV6-6,.,CASAGLTEAFF
15,TRBJ2-4,TRBV30,TRBD1,CAWSVRGHDKNIQYF
13,TRBJ1-5,TRBV15,.,CATSRRGLQPQHF
14,TRBJ1-1,TRBV7-9,TRBD1,CASSLEGAAVRAFF
18,TRBJ2-7,TRBV19,.,CASTKWITLRGITYEQYF
14,TRBJ1-2,TRBV6-5,.,CASNFRAGRDGYTF
16,TRBJ2-1,TRBV28,TRBD1,CASSVTGTMTDRGQFF
13,TRBJ1-1,TRBV6-5,.,CASSYDRGSEAFF
14,TRBJ2-2,TRBV28,.,CASSFQGRPGELFF
13,TRBJ2-7,TRBV5-1,.,CASSPGNNYEQYF
15,TRBJ1-2,TRBV28,TRBD1,CASSRPPGGGGGYTF
17,TRBJ2-3,TRBV4-3,TRBD2,CASSQEYSREGPDTQYF
14,TRBJ1-3,TRBV14,TRBD1,CASRRTGNGNTIYF
14,TRBJ1-1,TRBV28,.,CASSRGFMNTEAFF
14,TRBJ2-2,TRBV9,.,CASSPGHRTGELFF
12,TRBJ1-1,TRBV7-9,.,CASSLPGAEAFF
14,TRBJ1-4,TRBV19,TRBD1,CASTKTGANEKLFF
15,TRBJ2-1,TRBV30,TRBD2,CAWSTGLAGGFEQFF
17,TRBJ2-7,TRBV5-1,TRBD2,CASSLGPSGRNPYEQYF
12,TRBJ2-7,TRBV2,TRBD2,CASSGTSGAQYF
13,TRBJ1-2,TRBV27,.,CASSWAGPGGYTF
11,TRBJ1-1,TRBV20-1,.,CSALLVTEAFF